This paragraph covers one TCR beta chain sequence. At least ten counts were recorded for this clonotype. Its recognized antigen is unknown. The input lacks base qualities; no much larger clone sits a single base away. From the cysteine through the phenylalanine, the CDR3 covers 15 amino acids. The kept DNA is CDR3 alone, 45 bases in frame from the first base. CDR1 and CDR2, looked up from the germline V gene, are MNHNS and SASEGT. Compared with germline, V lacks 7 bases and J lacks 4 bases; bases without a gene match: 10. This sample's time point label indicates: persistent/refractory GD, antithyroid drugs over 5 years with positive TRAb. For both TCR sequencing and RNA sequencing, RNA was extracted from PBMCs using TRIzol. The diagnosis of Graves' disease followed American Thyroid Association guidelines. Recruitment of patients was carried out at an endocrinology department in Xi'an, China. Each patient gave around 9.2 milliliters of peripheral blood, collected in an EDTA anticoagulant tube. Ficoll Paque Plus density gradient separation was used to isolate PBMCs, and no additional T cell sorting was done. An Agilent 2100 Bioanalyzer and agarose gel were used to check RNA quality, and a NanoDrop 2000 was used to measure RNA concentration.

Library method: multiplex PCR. The sample was run on an Illumina HiSeq 4000. TCR beta libraries were built with iRepertoire HTBI primers and Arm-PCR amplification of CDR3 regions. Gel purification was performed on PCR products prior to sequencing. Processing in the source paper ran as follows. Gene usage analysis of CDR3 amino acid clonotypes relied on the 62 TRBV and about 15 TRBJ segments identified across samples. COPE and FqMerger were used to merge filtered high-quality paired reads into contigs. BLAST was used to align contigs to the IMGT TRBV, TRBD and TRBJ reference genes, and CDR3 was defined following IMGT. Any clonotype with a frequency above 0.1% was counted as a highly expanded clone. Repertoire diversity was measured by Shannon entropy, and V-J evenness by the Gini coefficient. Public clonotypes were defined as clonotypes shared by more than one individual. The public sequencing data were trimmed at Q25 with fastp and processed into clonotypes with MiXCR by TCRdb, which kept only in-frame beta chains. Rows are unified per CDR3 protein, each entry keeping the most common DNA and genes. TCRdb assigned the V and J calls; the authors' analysis was not used. This sample is represented by 450,000 or so distinct CDR3 sequences; about 20% of them were singletons. Around 12% of the sample rests with the top ten.

These data belong to a study of regulatory T cells in long-lasting Graves disease (dated by TCRdb to 2020 to 2023). Study-wide context: Persistent Graves' disease meant more than 5 years of antithyroid drug treatment with TSH receptor autoantibodies that stayed positive. Patients with persistent Graves' disease were compared with patients with newly diagnosed Graves' disease using TCR sequencing and RNA sequencing of peripheral blood. The study was registered as a clinical trial and conducted in China. A total of roughly 35 samples underwent TCR sequencing: approximately 13 from persistent and around 20 from newly diagnosed Graves' disease patients. In the clinical cohort, patients with persistent Graves' disease had used antithyroid drugs for an average of about 9.3 years.

The research as a whole found: The authors acknowledged the small sample size as a limitation that may reduce accuracy. Preferential use of TRBV28, TRBJ1-2 and TRBJ2-5 was observed in persistent disease, whereas TRBV20-1 and TRBJ2-1 were favored in newly diagnosed disease. Persistent patients shared more public clonotypes among themselves (around 2,500) than newly diagnosed patients did (more than 850). Peripheral blood alone was examined, since thyroid tissue, which constituted the primary lesion, could not be accessed. Sequencing and analysis were limited to the TCR beta chain. Lower TCR Shannon entropy and fewer highly expanded clones were observed in persistent Graves' disease patients than in newly diagnosed patients, which suggested clonal expansion.

The origin of this receptor is a female donor with Graves disease. The chain joins TRBV6-1 to TRBJ2-7, with 10 bases in between that match TRBD2. The specimen comprised peripheral blood mononuclear cells (PBMCs), sampled when the disease was refractory, from a patient treated with antithyroid drugs. The CDR3 sequence is CASTESGRALYEQYF. The nucleotide sequence reads as follows: TGTGCCAGCACCGAAAGCGGGAGGGCCTTATACGAGCAGTACTTC.